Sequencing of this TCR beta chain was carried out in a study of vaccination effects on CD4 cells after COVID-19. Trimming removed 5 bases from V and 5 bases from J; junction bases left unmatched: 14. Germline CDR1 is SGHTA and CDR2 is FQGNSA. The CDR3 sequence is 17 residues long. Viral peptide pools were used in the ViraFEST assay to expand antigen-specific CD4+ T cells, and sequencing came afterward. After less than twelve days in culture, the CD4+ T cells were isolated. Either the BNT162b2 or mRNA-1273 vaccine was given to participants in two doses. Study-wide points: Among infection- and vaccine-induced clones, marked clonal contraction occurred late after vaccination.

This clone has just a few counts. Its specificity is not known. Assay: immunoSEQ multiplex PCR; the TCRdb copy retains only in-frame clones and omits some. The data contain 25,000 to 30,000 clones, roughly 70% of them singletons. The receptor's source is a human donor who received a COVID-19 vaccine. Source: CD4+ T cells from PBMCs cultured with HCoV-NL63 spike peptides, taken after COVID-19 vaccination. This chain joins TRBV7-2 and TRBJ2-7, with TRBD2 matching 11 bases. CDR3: CASSPSTYSGRGNEQYF. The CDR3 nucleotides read TGTGCCAGCAGCCCATCCACCTATAGCGGGAGGGGCAACGAGCAGTACTTC.